The 29 T cell receptor beta chains below were found in one sample sequenced in a study of PD-1 blockade in classical Hodgkin lymphoma. Time point specified: cycle 4 day 1 (C4D1), after six to seven weeks of nivolumab. Every patient had relapsed following autologous stem cell transplantation, and cohorts differed in brentuximab vedotin exposure. Sequenced by immunoSEQ multiplex PCR; TCRdb stores in-frame clones only, minus some. The table includes approximately 20,000 clones, around 79% detected once. The material sequenced was peripheral blood mononuclear cells (PBMCs), taken before the fourth cycle of nivolumab. These receptors all stem from a human donor with classical Hodgkin lymphoma.

The rearrangement joins TRBV6-5 to TRBJ2-7; D perhaps matches TRBD2 (6 bases). Per the germline V gene, CDR1 is MNHEY and CDR2 is SVGAGI. V lost 3 bases, J lost 4 bases, and 13 bases lay in between. The CDR3 is 14 residues long. CDR3 in amino acids: CASSYLIGGYEQYF. The CDR3 DNA reads TGTGCCAGCAGTTATCTAATCGGGGGATACGAGCAGTACTTC.

CDR3 nucleotides: TGTGCCAGCAGTTTCTCTTCTAGCGGAACGCGCACAGATACGCAGTATTTT. Protein sequence: CASSFSSSGTRTDTQYF. The gene calls are TRBV28 and TRBJ2-3; TRBD2 matches at 7 bases. Germline lookup yields CDR1 MDHEN and CDR2 SYDVKM. V trimming: 3 bases; J trimming: 1 base; junction bases outside the gene matches: 10. The CDR3 is 17 residues long.

The rearrangement uses TRBV6-1 and TRBJ2-2; D is possibly TRBD2 (6 bases). This CDR3 region has 15 residues. The germline V and J ends were trimmed by 4 bases and 4 bases, with 13 bases remaining between them. CDR1 is MNHNS, CDR2 SASEGT, per germline. CDR3 residues: CASSAPGTFTGELFF. In nucleotides, the CDR3 is TGTGCCAGCAGTGCTCCCGGGACTTTCACCGGGGAGCTGTTTTTT.

This chain connects TRBV30 to TRBJ1-3; D remains ambiguous. The CDR3 is 12 amino acids. V was cut by 4 bases and J by 0 bases, with 4 bases left in between. Germline V gene sequence: CDR1 GTSNPN, CDR2 SVGIG (reference sequence). Written as DNA, the CDR3 is TGTGCCTGGATCTTCTCTGGAAACACCATATATTTT. Translation: CAWIFSGNTIYF.

V is TRBV7-2 and J is TRBJ1-1; unclear D gene. V lost 1 base, J lost 5 bases, and 11 bases lay in between. This CDR3 has 14 amino acids. The V gene's germline CDR1 is SGHTA and CDR2 FQGNSA. The CDR3 reads CASSLGVSSTEAFF. CDR3 sequence (DNA): TGTGCCAGCAGCTTAGGGGTTAGCAGTACTGAAGCTTTCTTT.

This clone appeared a single time. The rearrangement links TRBV27 to TRBJ2-3; perhaps TRBD1 as D (5 bases). Deletions cut 3 bases from V and 3 bases from J, with 7 bases between. The CDR3 covers 13 residues. Germline loops: CDR1 MNHEY, CDR2 SMNVEV (reference sequence). CDR3 sequence: CASSFRETDTQYF. The CDR3 DNA reads TGTGCCAGCAGTTTCAGGGAAACAGATACGCAGTATTTT.

This clone was detected a few times. This rearrangement joins TRBV27 to TRBJ2-5, with 8 nucleotides matching TRBD1. The CDR3 runs to 14 residues. Looked up from germline, CDR1 is MNHEY and CDR2 is SMNVEV (reference sequence). V dropped 5 bases and J dropped 4; count of bases not matched to a gene: 6. The CDR3 loop reads CASSEVRGRETQYF. CDR3 bases: TGTGCCAGCAGTGAGGTCAGGGGGCGAGAGACCCAGTACTTC.

The J gene is TRBJ2-5, the V gene TRBV14; D ambiguous. CDR3 size: 13 residues. Between the trimmed V and J ends, which lost 2 bases and 2 bases, there was a span of 6 bases. Germline V gene sequence: CDR1 SGHDN, CDR2 FVKESK. CDR3 sequence reads: CASSQLNQETQYF. The CDR3 nucleotides are TGTGCCAGCAGCCAACTTAATCAAGAGACCCAGTACTTC.

The gene calls are TRBV18 and TRBJ2-1; the D is unclear. The CDR3 is 15 residues long. Germline-derived CDR1 and CDR2 are KGHSH and LQKENI. V lost 0 bases, J lost 4 bases, and 10 bases lay in between. CDR3 amino acids: CASSPPFHDYNEQFF. CDR3 nucleotides: TGTGCCAGCTCACCACCGTTTCACGATTACAATGAGCAGTTCTTC.

This clone was observed a handful of times. This sequence joins TRBV4-2 and TRBJ2-5; 14 bases are shared with TRBD2. The J segment lost 4 bases and the V segment lost 3 bases, leaving 4 bases of the junction unmatched. The CDR3 is made up of 16 amino acids. CDR1 is LGHNA and CDR2 is YNFKEQ in the germline V gene. CDR3 DNA sequence: TGTGCCAGCAGCCAGGGGACTAGCGGGAGCCGAGAGACCCAGTACTTC. This sequence encodes CASSQGTSGSRETQYF.

V is TRBV7-2 and J is TRBJ2-7; 8 nucleotides align to TRBD1. From germline, CDR1 is SGHTA and CDR2 FQGNSA. The V and J ends lost 5 bases and 2 bases, in that order; junction bases with no gene match: 8. The CDR3 loop spans 15 amino acids. This CDR3 reads CASSPYGTGTYEQYF. The CDR3 DNA sequence: TGTGCCAGCAGCCCATACGGGACAGGTACCTACGAGCAGTACTTC.

The chain recombines TRBV21-1 with TRBJ1-2; the D call TRBD1 from the table was never checked on the DNA. TRBV21-1 has pseudogene status. This CDR3 region has 18 residues. CDR3 sequence: CASSKGGARTGPFDGYTF. The CDR3 DNA reads as TGTGCCAGCAGCAAGGGTGGCGCCCGGACAGGGCCATTTGATGGCTACACCTTC.

The genes are TRBV10-3 and TRBJ2-2; D is ambiguous. Germline CDR1 and CDR2: ENHRY and SYGVKD. The CDR3 extends over 14 amino acids. V dropped 6 bases and J dropped 6 bases, with 14 bases sitting between them. This chain's CDR3 is CAISGGEWSGELFF. The CDR3 region has the DNA TGTGCCATCAGCGGCGGCGAGTGGTCCGGGGAGCTGTTTTTT.

This clone was detected only a few times. V usage is TRBV27 and J usage is TRBJ2-1, with a possible D match to TRBD1 (5 bases). The CDR3 spans 15 residues. Looked up from germline, CDR1 is MNHEY and CDR2 is SMNVEV (reference sequence). Trimming pared 2 bases from V and 3 bases from J, leaving 11 bases between. The CDR3 spells CASSLGAGNYNEQFF. The CDR3 nucleotides are TGTGCCAGCAGTTTAGGGGCAGGGAACTACAATGAGCAGTTCTTC.

This chain connects TRBV25-1 to TRBJ1-5, with D perhaps TRBD1 (5 bases). Trimming shortened V by 1 base and J by 2 bases, and 9 bases separated the two germline ends. Germline CDR1 is MGHDK and CDR2 is SYGVNS. This CDR3 is built from 15 residues. CDR3 sequence (DNA): TGTGCCAGCAGTGAATCCGGGGCCGGCAATCAGCCCCAGCATTTT. As protein: CASSESGAGNQPQHF. Together with reference TRBV25-1 and TRBJ1-5, the CDR3 gives the full variable domain: EADIYQTPRYLVIGTGKKITLECSQTMGHDKMYWYQQDPGMELHLIHYSYGVNSTEKGDLSSESTVSRIRTEHFPLTLESARPSHTSQYLCASSESGAGNQPQHFGDGTRLSIL.

The V call is TRBV5-1, the J call TRBJ2-7, with D possibly being TRBD2 (6 bases). V was pared by 1 base and J by 2 bases, with 16 bases between. The CDR3 is made up of 16 amino acids. Germline CDR1 SGHRS, CDR2 YFSETQ. The CDR3 loop is CASSLTSRDLAYEQYF. Here the CDR3 DNA reads TGCGCCAGCAGCTTGACCAGCCGGGACTTGGCCTACGAGCAGTACTTC.

This clone is a singleton in its sample. The chain uses TRBV7-4 and TRBJ2-7; D uncertain. V lost 5 bases and J lost 2, with 10 bases in between. Germline CDR1 SGHVT, CDR2 SQSDAQ. The CDR3 is made up of 13 amino acids. CDR3 coding DNA: TGTGCCAGCAGCCAACATGAGACCTACGAGCAGTACTTC. Its translation is CASSQHETYEQYF.

There are a few counts of this clone. The rearrangement links TRBV18 to TRBJ1-1; D possibly corresponds to TRBD1 (5 bases). CDR3 length: 11 residues. CDR1 and CDR2 (germline): KGHSH, LQKENI. V lost 4 bases and J 6 bases, leaving 6 bases between the germline ends. This chain's CDR3 is CASSLGAEAFF. In nucleotides, the CDR3 is TGTGCCAGCTCACTGGGGGCTGAAGCTTTCTTT.

The chain is built from TRBV5-1 and TRBJ1-4; D remains ambiguous. This CDR3 has 15 amino acids. The germline V gene has CDR1 SGHRS and CDR2 YFSETQ. The V end was cut by 3 bases, the J end by 0 bases, with 9 bases between. DNA for the CDR3: TGCGCCAGCAGCTCCGGACGGGCAACTAATGAAAAACTGTTTTTT. Translating it yields CASSSGRATNEKLFF.

In DNA, the CDR3 is TGTGCCAGCAGCTTCAGGGGGCCGGATGAAAAACTGTTTTTT. This gives the protein CASSFRGPDEKLFF. The rearrangement joins TRBV13 to TRBJ1-4; 8 bases fit TRBD1. The CDR3 has 14 residues. CDR1 is PRHDT, CDR2 FYEKMQ, per germline (reference sequence). V lost 3 bases, J lost 6 bases, and 3 bases stayed unmatched.

This clone was seen only a few times. The chain couples TRBV5-4 to TRBJ2-1; D is ambiguous. CDR1 is SGHNT, CDR2 YYREEE, per germline (reference sequence). V shed 4 bases and J shed 5 bases, with 13 bases lying between them. The CDR3 extends over 14 amino acids. The CDR3 reads CASSRSRQNNEQFF. CDR3 bases: TGTGCCAGCAGCCGAAGTAGGCAGAACAATGAGCAGTTCTTC. Full variable domain (missing parts from reference TRBV5-4 and TRBJ2-1): ETGVTQSPTHLIKTRGQQVTLRCSSQSGHNTVSWYQQALGQGPQFIFQYYREEENGRGNFPPRFSGLQFPNYSSELNVNALELDDSALYLCASSRSRQNNEQFFGPGTRLTVL.

This clone has a handful of counts. V gene TRBV9 combines with J gene TRBJ1-1; no clear D gene. The CDR3 consists of 13 residues. Germline CDR1 is SGDLS and CDR2 is YYNGEE. V dropped 3 bases and J dropped 1 base, with 7 bases sitting between them. The CDR3 DNA sequence: TGTGCCAGCAGCGCGATGACGAACACTGAAGCTTTCTTT. Translating it yields CASSAMTNTEAFF.

This sequence joins TRBV10-3 and TRBJ1-1; maybe TRBD1 (6 bases). V shed 6 bases and J shed 3 bases, with 8 bases lying between them. The CDR3 has 12 residues. Germline CDR1 reads ENHRY; CDR2 reads SYGVKD. The CDR3 DNA reads TGTGCCATCAGGAAGGGGGACACTGAAGCTTTCTTT. It specifies CAIRKGDTEAFF.

This clone was picked up a small number of times. The rearrangement links TRBV15 to TRBJ2-1; 10 bases align to TRBD1. Germline V lookup: CDR1 LNHNV, CDR2 YYDKDF (reference sequence). The CDR3 spans 16 residues. J lost 6 bases, V lost 4 bases, and 9 bases had no gene match. The CDR3 region is CATSNGPGQGRNEQFF. The CDR3 nucleotides are TGTGCCACCAGCAATGGTCCGGGACAGGGGCGCAATGAGCAGTTCTTC.

The genes are TRBV14 and TRBJ1-6; D is uncertain. V was cut by 3 bases and J by 8 bases, with 11 bases left in between. Germline CDR1 SGHDN, CDR2 FVKESK. The CDR3 runs to 14 residues. CDR3 region: CASSQPGDYSPLHF. In DNA, the CDR3 is TGTGCCAGCAGCCAGCCGGGAGACTATTCACCCCTCCACTTT.

This chain connects TRBV2 to TRBJ2-3, with D unresolved. Germline V gene lookup returns CDR1 SNHLY and CDR2 FYNNEI. V was shortened by 4 bases and J by 1 base, with 6 bases between the two germline ends. There are 13 residues in the CDR3. CDR3 protein: CASSVAGTDTQYF. The DNA of the CDR3 is TGTGCCAGCAGTGTTGCGGGCACAGATACGCAGTATTTT.

The chain combines TRBV10-3 with TRBJ2-3; D gene unclear. Looked up from germline, CDR1 is ENHRY and CDR2 is SYGVKD. Between the trimmed V and J ends, which lost 7 bases and 6 bases, there was a span of 14 bases. This CDR3 is built from 13 residues. The CDR3 spells CAINPAGLDTQYF. The DNA of the CDR3 is TGTGCCATCAATCCAGCAGGCCTGGATACGCAGTATTTT.

The table lists this clone with a few counts. The chain carries TRBV5-5 and TRBJ2-3; 7 positions agree with TRBD2. Germline V gives CDR1 SGHKS, CDR2 YYEKEE (reference sequence). There are 15 residues in the CDR3. The V segment lost 2 bases and the J segment 2 bases; nucleotides outside the gene matches: 5. CDR3 nucleotide sequence: TGTGCCAGCAGCTTTACTAGCGAACCCACAGATACGCAGTATTTT. Protein sequence: CASSFTSEPTDTQYF. The variable domain in full, with the rest retrieved from reference TRBV5-5 and TRBJ2-3, is DAGVTQSPTHLIKTRGQQVTLRCSPISGHKSVSWYQQVLGQGPQFIFQYYEKEERGRGNFPDRFSARQFPNYSSELNVNALLLGDSALYLCASSFTSEPTDTQYFGPGTRLTVL.

The gene calls are TRBV15 and TRBJ1-5; 9 positions agree with TRBD1. This CDR3 is built from 15 residues. The ends lost 1 base at V and 7 bases at J; junction bases unmatched: 5. Germline V gene sequence: CDR1 LNHNV, CDR2 YYDKDF (reference sequence). The CDR3 nucleotides read TGTGCCACCAGCAGAGGGACAGGGGCTGCCCAGCCCCAGCATTTT. This encodes CATSRGTGAAQPQHF.